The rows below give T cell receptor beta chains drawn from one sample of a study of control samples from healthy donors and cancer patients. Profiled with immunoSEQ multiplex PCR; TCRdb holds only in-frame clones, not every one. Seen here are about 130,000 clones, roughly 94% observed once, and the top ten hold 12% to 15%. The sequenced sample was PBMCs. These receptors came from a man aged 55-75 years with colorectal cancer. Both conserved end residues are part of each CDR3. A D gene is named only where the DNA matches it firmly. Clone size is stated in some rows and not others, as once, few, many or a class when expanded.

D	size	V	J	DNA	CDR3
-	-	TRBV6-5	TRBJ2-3	TGTGCCAGCAGACCGGGACTCCGCACAGATACGCAGTATTTT	CASRPGLRTDTQYF
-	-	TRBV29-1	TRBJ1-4	TGCAGCGTTGGCAGGCCTAATGAAAAACTGTTTTTT	CSVGRPNEKLFF
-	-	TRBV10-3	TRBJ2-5	TGTGCCGCCCACAGGGACCTCCAAGAGACCCAGTACTTC	CAAHRDLQETQYF
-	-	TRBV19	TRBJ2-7	TGTGCCAGTAGATCGTCGCGGGCCAAAATCTACGAGCAGTACTTC	CASRSSRAKIYEQYF
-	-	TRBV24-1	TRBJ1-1	TGTGCCACCAGTGTAGGAGAGAGACAAAAAGCTTTCTTT	CATSVGERQKAFF
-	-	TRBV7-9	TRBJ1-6	TGTGCCAGCAGCTCCTCTCCGGTCAATAATTCACCCCTCCACTTT	CASSSSPVNNSPLHF
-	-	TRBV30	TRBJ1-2	TGTGCCTGGAGTGTACGCCAGGGCCATGGCTACACCTTC	CAWSVRQGHGYTF
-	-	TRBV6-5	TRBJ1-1	TGTGCCAGCAGTTCCCCGGCAGGGGACACTGAAGCTTTCTTT	CASSSPAGDTEAFF
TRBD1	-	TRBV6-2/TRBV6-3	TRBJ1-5	TGTGCCAGCAGTTACCTACAGGGGGGTGGTCAGCCCCAGCATTTT	CASSYLQGGGQPQHF
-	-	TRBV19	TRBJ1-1	TGTGCCAGTAGTAGGCCGAACACTGAAGCTTTCTTT	CASSRPNTEAFF
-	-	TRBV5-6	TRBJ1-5	TGTGCCAGCACCCTGGCGGGTAGTCAGCCCCAGCATTTT	CASTLAGSQPQHF
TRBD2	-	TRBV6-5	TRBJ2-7	TGTGCCAGCAGTTACGTTGGCGGCGGGGGCTACGAGCAGTACTTC	CASSYVGGGGYEQYF
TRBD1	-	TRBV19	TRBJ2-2	TGTGCCAGTAGTGGGGGACAGGGTTCCAGGGGCACCGGGGAGCTGTTTTTT	CASSGGQGSRGTGELFF
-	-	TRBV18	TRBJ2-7	TGTGCCAGCTCACCAGCGGAGTGGGAGCAGTACTTC	CASSPAEWEQYF
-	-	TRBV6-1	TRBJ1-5	TGTGCCAGCAGTGAAACTCGTGGGGCCAATCAGCCCCAGCATTTT	CASSETRGANQPQHF
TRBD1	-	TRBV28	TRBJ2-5	TGTGCCAGCAGTTTCTTGGACAGGGGACAAGAGACCCAGTACTTC	CASSFLDRGQETQYF
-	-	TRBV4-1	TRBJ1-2	TGCGCCAGCACAGCAGAGGGCTATGGCTACACCTTC	CASTAEGYGYTF
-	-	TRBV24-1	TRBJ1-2	TGTGCCACCAGTGACTCCTGGGACCCTCGTGGCTATGGCTACACCTTC	CATSDSWDPRGYGYTF
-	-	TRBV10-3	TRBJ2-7	TGTGCCATCACTAGGGACAACCTATCCTACGAGCAGTACTTC	CAITRDNLSYEQYF
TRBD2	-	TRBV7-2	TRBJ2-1	TGTGCCAGCAGCCTTAGACTAGCGGGGTCCCACAATGAGCAGTTCTTC	CASSLRLAGSHNEQFF
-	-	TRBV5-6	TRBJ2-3	TGTGCCAGCAGCTCCTCGGGACCCCCAAGGTATTTT	CASSSSGPPRYF
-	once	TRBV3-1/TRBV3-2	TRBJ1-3	TGTGCCAGCAGCCAAGGGGGTAAAGGAAACACCATATATTTT	CASSQGGKGNTIYF
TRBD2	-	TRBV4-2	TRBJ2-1	TGTGCCAGCAGCCAAGAGACTAGCGGTGGGGATGAGCAGTTCTTC	CASSQETSGGDEQFF
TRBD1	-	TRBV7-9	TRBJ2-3	TGTGCCAGCAGCCCGGGACAGGGGAGCACAGATACGCAGTATTTT	CASSPGQGSTDTQYF
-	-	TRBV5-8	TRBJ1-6	TGTGCCAGCAGCTTGGCCTCAGGGGTGAATTCACCCCTCCACTTT	CASSLASGVNSPLHF
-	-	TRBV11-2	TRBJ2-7	TGTGCCAGCAGCTTAAGGGATGGGCGGGACGAGCAGTACTTC	CASSLRDGRDEQYF
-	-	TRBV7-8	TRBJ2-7	TGTGCCAGCAGCTCGACAGGCTCCTACGAGCAGTACTTC	CASSSTGSYEQYF
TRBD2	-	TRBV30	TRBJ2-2	TGTGCCTGGAGTGTCGGGGGGACCGGGGAGCTGTTTTTT	CAWSVGGTGELFF
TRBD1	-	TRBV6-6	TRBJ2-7	TGTGCCAGCAGTTACTTTGGGGGCCAGGGGGCCTACGAGCAGTACTTC	CASSYFGGQGAYEQYF
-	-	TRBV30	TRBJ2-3	TGTGCCTGGAGTGTACAGTTCCCCCGGACGCAGTATTTT	CAWSVQFPRTQYF
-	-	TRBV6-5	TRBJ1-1	TGTGCCAGCAGTAGACAGGCGGAAAACACTGAAGCTTTCTTT	CASSRQAENTEAFF
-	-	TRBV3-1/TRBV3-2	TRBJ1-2	TGTGCCAGCAGCCAAGAAGGCAGGGCCAGGTCTGGCTACACCTTC	CASSQEGRARSGYTF
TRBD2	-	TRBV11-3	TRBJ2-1	TGTGCCAGCAGCTTCTACCCGGGGGGACGGAATGAGCAGTTCTTC	CASSFYPGGRNEQFF
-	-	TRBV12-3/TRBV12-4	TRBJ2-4	TGTGCCAGCAGCCTAGCCAAAAACATTCAGTACTTC	CASSLAKNIQYF
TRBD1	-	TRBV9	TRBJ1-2	TGTGCCAGCAGCGGAGGACAGGGGGCGCGGGGCTACACCTTC	CASSGGQGARGYTF
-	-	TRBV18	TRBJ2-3	TGTGCCAGCTCCCTGAAACAGGGAATGGGACCTAGCACAGATACGCAGTATTTT	CASSLKQGMGPSTDTQYF
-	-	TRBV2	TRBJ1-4	TGTGCCAGCAGTGAAGGGCGCAGTACTAATGAAAAACTGTTTTTT	CASSEGRSTNEKLFF
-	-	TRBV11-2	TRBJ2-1	TGTGCCAGCAGCTTAGCCGGTACGACAGAGCAGTTCTTC	CASSLAGTTEQFF
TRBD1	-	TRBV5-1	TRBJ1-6	TGCGCCAGCAGCTCGCCGCAGGGGGCGCATAATTCACCCCTCCACTTT	CASSSPQGAHNSPLHF
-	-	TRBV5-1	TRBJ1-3	TGCGCCAGCAGCTTCGACGGAGTATACTCTGGAAACACCATATATTTT	CASSFDGVYSGNTIYF
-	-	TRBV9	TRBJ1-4	TGTGCCAGCAGCGTCCGCGGGGAGTCGAATGAAAAACTGTTTTTT	CASSVRGESNEKLFF
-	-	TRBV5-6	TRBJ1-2	TGTGCCAGCAGCTTGGCTCTTAACGGTCCTATCTATGGCTACACCTTC	CASSLALNGPIYGYTF
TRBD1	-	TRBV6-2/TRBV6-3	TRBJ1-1	TGTGCCAGCAGTTACGGCCAAGACAGGGTTCGCCCTTTCTTT	CASSYGQDRVRPFF
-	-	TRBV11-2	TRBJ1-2	TGTGCCAGCAGCTTAGATAACGCGGCCAGCTATGGCTACACCTTC	CASSLDNAASYGYTF
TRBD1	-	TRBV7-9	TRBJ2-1	TGTGCCAGCAGCTTTTTACAGGGGGCTTCCTACAATGAGCAGTTCTTC	CASSFLQGASYNEQFF
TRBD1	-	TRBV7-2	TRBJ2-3	TGTGCCAGCAGCTTGGGGCAGGGGGCAGATACGCAGTATTTT	CASSLGQGADTQYF
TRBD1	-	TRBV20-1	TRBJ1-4	TGCAGTGCTAGTGAGGGGGCATTTGAAAAACTGTTTTTT	CSASEGAFEKLFF
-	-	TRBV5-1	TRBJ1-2	TGCGCCAGCAGCTTGGACGGGAACGGCTACACCTTC	CASSLDGNGYTF
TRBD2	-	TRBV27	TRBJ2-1	TGTGCCAGCAGTTCGGGACTAGCGGCCTTACCATCCTACAATGAGCAGTTCTTC	CASSSGLAALPSYNEQFF
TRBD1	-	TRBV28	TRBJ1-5	TGTGCCAGCAGTCCCGACAGGGGCCCCTACAATCAGCCCCAGCATTTT	CASSPDRGPYNQPQHF
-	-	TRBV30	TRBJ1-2	TGTGCCTGGAGTGTACAGTCAGGGCCCTATGGCTACACCTTC	CAWSVQSGPYGYTF
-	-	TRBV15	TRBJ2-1	TGTGCCACCAGCAGAGATCCCCCAGGAGCCCTTTCCTACAATGAGCAGTTCTTC	CATSRDPPGALSYNEQFF
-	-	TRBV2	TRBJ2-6	TGTGCCAGCAGTGAACAGGACTTATCGGGGGCCAACGTCCTGACTTTC	CASSEQDLSGANVLTF
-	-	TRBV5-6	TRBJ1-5	TGTGCCAGCAGCTTGGGGTCCCTTAGCAATCAGCCCCAGCACTTT	CASSLGSLSNQPQHF
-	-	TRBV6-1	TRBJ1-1	TGTGCCAGCACCCTGGGGGGGTCTGAAGCTTTCTTT	CASTLGGSEAFF
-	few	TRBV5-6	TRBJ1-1	TGTGCCAGCAGCTTGACTCTGACGAACACTGAAGCTTTCTTT	CASSLTLTNTEAFF
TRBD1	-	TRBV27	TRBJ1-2	TGTGCCAGCAGTGGGGACAGGACTAACTATGGCTACACCTTC	CASSGDRTNYGYTF